This TCR beta chain was sequenced for a study of T cells after yellow fever vaccination. Study observations and caveats: Boosting was followed by the reappearance of most primary-vaccination clones (about 96% CD4, about 90% CD8). Relatively few clonotypes were ones that appeared in both CD4 and CD8 compartments.

A 5'RACE template-switching step, the method used to make TCR cDNA, added a universal primer site and UMIs. A single record per CDR3 protein comes from TCRdb applying MiXCR to the 5' RACE reads. The sample holds some 560,000 distinct CDR3 sequences, about a sixth seen once. Germline lookup yields CDR1 SGHRS and CDR2 YFSETQ. This CDR3 is built from 15 residues. V shed 0 bases, J shed 6 bases, and the junction held 4 bases outside the gene matches. A remark on this clonotype: Its antigen remains unknown.

This sequence joins TRBV5-1 and TRBJ2-2; 8 positions match TRBD1. The starting material was PBMCs, obtained about 5 days after the first yellow fever vaccination. This TCR came from a young man who received the YFV17D yellow fever vaccine. The CDR3 coding sequence is TGCGCCAGCAGCTTGGCGGACAGGGAGGCCGGGGAGCTGTTTTTT. Translating it yields CASSLADREAGELFF.